These 8 T cell receptor beta chains were all obtained from the same sample, sequenced in a study of T cell repertoires in cytomegalovirus infection. TCRdb fed the reads into MiXCR, producing one record per CDR3 protein. The sample lists 160,000 or so distinct CDR3 sequences; around 24% were seen once. Material for sequencing was PBMCs. The receptor source for this set is a human donor in good health (CMV status not recorded). Some clones in this sample may be carry-over from other donors' samples.

The rearrangement links TRBV28 to TRBJ1-5, with TRBD1 matching over 9 bases. This CDR3 comprises 15 residues. Trimming cost V 6 bases and J 1 base; bases outside gene matches: 4. Germline assignment: CDR1 MDHEN and CDR2 SYDVKM. The CDR3 loop reads CASRAGTGSNQPQHF. The CDR3 nucleotides are TGTGCCAGCAGAGCCGGGACAGGGAGCAATCAGCCCCAGCATTTT.

The V call is TRBV7-6, the J call TRBJ1-1; D remains unclear. The V end was cut by 3 bases, the J end by 0 bases, with 8 bases between. CDR3 length: 14 amino acids. In germline, CDR1 is SGHVS, CDR2 FNYEAQ. CDR3 amino acids: CASSLNRVNTEAFF. CDR3 coding DNA: TGTGCCAGCAGCTTGAACCGGGTGAACACTGAAGCTTTCTTT.

This chain links TRBV2 with TRBJ1-2; TRBD1 agrees at 10 bases. Germline-derived CDR1 and CDR2 are SNHLY and FYNNEI. J gave up 8 bases and V 3 bases, and 6 bases lay outside the gene matches. The CDR3 has 14 residues. The CDR3 DNA follows: TGTGCCAGCAGTGATGGGGACAGGGGATCCGGCTACACCTTC. This codes for CASSDGDRGSGYTF. Full variable domain (missing parts from reference TRBV2 and TRBJ1-2): EPEVTQTPSHQVTQMGQEVILRCVPISNHLYFYWYRQILGQKVEFLVSFYNNEISEKSEIFDDQFSVERPDGSNFTLKIRSTKLEDSAMYFCASSDGDRGSGYTFGSGTRLTVV.

The chain is built from TRBV27 and TRBJ2-7; D ambiguous. The CDR3 is made up of 14 amino acids. Looked up from germline, CDR1 is MNHEY and CDR2 is SMNVEV (reference sequence). V was pared by 5 bases and J by 3 bases, with 14 bases between. CDR3 residues: CASSPAPGDYEQYF. DNA of the CDR3: TGTGCCAGCAGTCCCGCTCCAGGTGACTACGAGCAGTACTTC.

This clonotype has just a few counts. The CDR3 nucleotides are TGTGCCATCGGTAGCGGGACAAACTACGAGCAGTACTTC. Its translation is CAIGSGTNYEQYF. The rearrangement joins TRBV10-3 to TRBJ2-7; 8 bases are shared with TRBD2. This CDR3 spans 13 amino acids. V gave up 8 bases and J gave up 3 bases; unmatched junction bases: 6. Per the germline V gene, CDR1 is ENHRY and CDR2 is SYGVKD.

In the case of this clonotype: A much larger clone lies a single base off, so this may be a read error. The chain uses TRBV7-2 and TRBJ1-1, with unresolved D. The germline V and J ends were trimmed by 1 base and 6 bases, with 9 bases remaining between them. Per germline, CDR1 SGHTA and CDR2 FQGNSA. This CDR3 is 13 amino acids long. In nucleotides, the CDR3 is TGTGCCAGCAGCTTAGGTGGAGTGGCTGAAGCTTTCTTT. Encoded protein: CASSLGGVAEAFF.

This clonotype was counted many times. The chain uses TRBV7-9 and TRBJ2-2, with D possibly TRBD1 on 5 matching bases. This CDR3 spans 13 amino acids. V lost 5 bases and J lost 5, with 9 bases in between. Germline loops: CDR1 SEHNR, CDR2 FQNEAQ (reference sequence). The CDR3 loop reads CASSPSGTGELFF. DNA for the CDR3: TGTGCCAGCAGCCCGTCAGGGACCGGGGAGCTGTTTTTT.

V usage is TRBV27 and J usage is TRBJ1-4, with TRBD1 matching 7 bases. With V trimmed by 5 bases and J by 3 bases, 3 bases remained unmatched. The length of the CDR3 is 14 residues. CDR1 and CDR2 (germline): MNHEY, SMNVEV (reference sequence). The chain's CDR3 is CASSAQGANEKLFF. As DNA, the CDR3 is TGTGCCAGCAGTGCTCAGGGGGCTAATGAAAAACTGTTTTTT.